This is a list of T cell receptor beta chains from one sample in a study of T cells in Graves' hyperthyroidism and ophthalmopathy. TCRdb re-called the multiplex PCR reads through MiXCR, storing one row per CDR3 protein. This repertoire shows approximately 610,000 distinct CDR3 sequences, over 12% found once; its top ten account for 4% to 5.5%. Input material: blood. These receptors all come from a middle-aged woman with Graves' ophthalmopathy. The CDR3 runs from the conserved cysteine through the conserved F or W. The order of the fields is J gene, V gene, D gene, clone size, CDR3 DNA, CDR3 protein. A D gene is named only where the DNA matches it firmly. Clone size is stated in some rows and not others, as once, few, many or a class when expanded.

TRBJ1-1 TRBV11-2 NA many TGTGCCAGCAGCTTACATACACTCAGAATGAACACTGAAGCTTTCTTT CASSLHTLRMNTEAFF
TRBJ2-5 TRBV6-2/TRBV6-3 NA many TGTGCCAGCAGTTCCACAGAGACCCAGTACTTC CASSSTETQYF
TRBJ1-6 TRBV12-3/TRBV12-4 NA NA TGTGCCAGCAGTACGACAGAAAATTCACCCCTCCACTTT CASSTTENSPLHF
TRBJ2-7 TRBV20-1 NA few TGCAGTGCTAGAGAGTCCGGGACACCCTTCTACGAGCAGTACTTC CSARESGTPFYEQYF
TRBJ2-7 TRBV12-3/TRBV12-4 NA NA TGTGCCAGCAGTTTAGCGAGGGAAGGCGAGCAGTACTTC CASSLAREGEQYF
TRBJ2-7 TRBV20-1 TRBD2 many TGCAGTGCGTGGGCTAGCGGGGCCTACGAGCAGTACTTC CSAWASGAYEQYF
TRBJ2-2 TRBV29-1 NA many TGCAGCGTTAAGTTGTGGCAGGGGAGCACCGGGGAGCTGTTTTTT CSVKLWQGSTGELFF
TRBJ2-7 TRBV12-3/TRBV12-4 NA many TGTGCCAGCAGTTTAATGTGGCAGAATTCCTACGAGCAGTACTTC CASSLMWQNSYEQYF
TRBJ2-7 TRBV4-1 NA few TGCGCCAGCAGCCAGAGGGGGGCAAGCTCCTACAAGCAGTACTTC CASSQRGASSYKQYF
TRBJ1-2 TRBV6-2/TRBV6-3 NA NA TGTGCCAGCAGCCAGGGACCGAGATATGGCTACACCTTC CASSQGPRYGYTF
TRBJ2-5 TRBV5-1 TRBD2 NA TGCGCCAGCAGCTTGATTGGACTAGCGGTCCAAGAGACCCAGTACTTC CASSLIGLAVQETQYF
TRBJ2-4 TRBV12-3/TRBV12-4 NA many TGTGCCAGCAGTTTACAGACGGCCAAAAACATTCAGTACTTC CASSLQTAKNIQYF
TRBJ2-7 TRBV20-1 NA many TGCAGTGCTCATCGGGACACTGACTACGAGCAGTACTTC CSAHRDTDYEQYF
TRBJ2-1 TRBV7-3 TRBD2 many TGTGCCAGCAGCATGCTAGCGGGCATCAACAATGAGCAGTTCTTC CASSMLAGINNEQFF
TRBJ2-7 TRBV5-1 NA few TGCGCCAGCAGCTTGGACGGGTCGGACTTTTACGAGCAGTACTTC CASSLDGSDFYEQYF
TRBJ2-3 TRBV12-3/TRBV12-4 NA many TGTGCCAGCAGTGCCCGCCCTACAGGGACAGATACGCAGTATTTT CASSARPTGTDTQYF
TRBJ1-1 TRBV12-3/TRBV12-4 NA many TGTGCCAGCAGGAACGACAGGCTCTCTGAAGCTTTCTTT CASRNDRLSEAFF
TRBJ2-5 TRBV18 NA few TGTGCCAGCTCACTCACAAAGGGGCTTCAAGAGACCCAGTACTTC CASSLTKGLQETQYF
TRBJ1-1 TRBV20-1 NA NA TGCAGTGCTCGCGGGCGGTTCCAAGAAGCTTTCTTT CSARGRFQEAFF
TRBJ2-5 TRBV6-1 NA many TGTGCCAGCAAAGGAACAGGGAAAGGGGAGACCCAGTACTTC CASKGTGKGETQYF
TRBJ1-1 TRBV6-1 NA many TGTGCCAGCATTCGCTCGCCGGGAGTAGACCGTGAGGCTTTCTTT CASIRSPGVDREAFF
TRBJ2-7 TRBV5-1 NA few TGCGCCAGCAGCTTGGTTGGGGAGACGGGGTACTTC CASSLVGETGYF
TRBJ1-3 TRBV12-3/TRBV12-4 NA NA TGTGCCAGCAGTTCCCTCTTAAACTCTGGAAACACCATATATTTT CASSSLLNSGNTIYF
TRBJ1-3 TRBV12-3/TRBV12-4 NA many TGTGCCAGCAGTCTCCAGGGTTACGCTGGAAACACCATATATTTT CASSLQGYAGNTIYF
TRBJ1-5 TRBV4-2 NA NA TGTGCCAGCAGCCAAGATTGGGGTGGTAATCAGCCCCAGCATTTT CASSQDWGGNQPQHF
TRBJ2-7 TRBV15 NA NA TGTGCCACCAGGGCTAGAACCGGATACTCCTACGAGCAGTACTTC CATRARTGYSYEQYF
TRBJ2-4 TRBV27 TRBD2 many TGTGCCAGCAGTCCGAAAGGACTAGCGGGAGGCTGGCAAGGGGCAAACATTCAGTACTTC CASSPKGLAGGWQGANIQYF
TRBJ2-5 TRBV28 NA many TGTGCCAGCGGCCAGGAGGCGAAAGAGACCCAGTACTTC CASGQEAKETQYF